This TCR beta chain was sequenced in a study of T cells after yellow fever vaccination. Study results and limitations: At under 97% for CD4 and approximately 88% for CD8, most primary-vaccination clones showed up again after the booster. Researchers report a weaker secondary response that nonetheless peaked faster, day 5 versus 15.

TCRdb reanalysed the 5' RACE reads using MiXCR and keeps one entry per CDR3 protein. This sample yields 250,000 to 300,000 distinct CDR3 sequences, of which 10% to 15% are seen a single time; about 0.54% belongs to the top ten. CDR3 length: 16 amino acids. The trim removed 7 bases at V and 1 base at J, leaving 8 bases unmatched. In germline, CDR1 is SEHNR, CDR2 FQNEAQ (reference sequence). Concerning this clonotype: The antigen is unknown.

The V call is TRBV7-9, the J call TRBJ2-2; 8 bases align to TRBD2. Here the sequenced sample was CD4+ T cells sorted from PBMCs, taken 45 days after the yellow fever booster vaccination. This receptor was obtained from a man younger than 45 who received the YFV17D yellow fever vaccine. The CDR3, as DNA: TGTGCCAGCACCTTGGGGCTAGCGGGGAACACCGGGGAGCTGTTTTTT. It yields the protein CASTLGLAGNTGELFF.